This paragraph covers one TCR beta chain sequence. Its antigen target is currently unknown. The sample holds no much larger clone one base away, and base qualities are not on file. The sample originates from a study of blood T cell repertoires in COVID-19 (dated by TCRdb to 2020 to 2022). Study-level background: Collaborator samples came from the United States, Italy and Spain and covered acute and convalescent phases of COVID-19. The prospective study material was composed of cDNA or gDNA derived from T cells, B-cell-depleted T cells, or PBMCs. Subjects who had been exposed to COVID-19, were actively infected with it, or had recovered from it provided the deeply sampled blood TCRbeta repertoires that made up the dataset. The repertoires were released in a freely available public database meant as a resource for research on the immune response to SARS-CoV-2. Samples came from the ongoing ImmuneRACE study (first 160 participants) plus 1,254 subjects from 6 global collaborators. Sample metadata almost always included a de-identified subject ID, COVID-19 status, age in years and sex. Where available, HLA class I and class II types were taken from metadata supplied by the sample provider and were not determined by assay-based typing.

Via the germline V gene, CDR1 is MNHEY and CDR2 SVGAGI. The V end loses 5 bases and the J end loses 4 bases, and a stretch of 9 bases separates them. Including the terminal cysteine and phenylalanine, the CDR3 comprises 13 residues. CDR3 DNA is the only sequence kept; it has 39 bases, read in frame from the first base. General findings and caveats noted by the study authors: How much clinical and demographic metadata was included differed by source and by participant, and the metadata was provided uncurated.

One collaborating source in Seattle enrolled patients while the patients were actively infected and followed the patients over time throughout the course of disease. Whole blood was collected in K2EDTA tubes by collaborating institutions according to the institutions' own protocols. For TCRbeta analysis, collaborator samples were shipped as frozen whole blood, as isolated PBMCs, or as DNA extracted from either sample type. TCRbeta CDR3 regions were amplified from genomic DNA using the immunoSEQ Assay, a bias-controlled multiplex PCR. On the study's bioinformatics: The number of nucleated cells in each sample was estimated by amplification of reference gene primers within the assay. Sequence reads were collapsed and filtered to measure the absolute abundance of every unique TCRbeta CDR3 rearrangement. For each sample, productive Simpson clonality was calculated by taking the square root of Simpson's diversity index across productive rearrangements. The source is immuneACCESS, and TCRdb retained only in-frame sequences with V and J called. Part of the clones is not carried over; for the studies checked, unresolved V genes explain less than half of this, and the remainder is unexplained. The DNA gave D and trimming, while V, J and clone size come from that table. The sample table contains roughly 410,000 clones; only one count was recorded for over 75% of them. The ten most abundant clones make up under 3% of the sample.

The sequencing input was peripheral blood. The chain links TRBV6-5 with TRBJ1-5, with the D gene not confidently named. This clonotype was obtained from an older woman with COVID-19, enrolled during active disease. The DNA is as follows: TGTGCCAGCAGTCTAGAGCGGAATCAGCCCCAGCATTTT. This is translated as CASSLERNQPQHF.